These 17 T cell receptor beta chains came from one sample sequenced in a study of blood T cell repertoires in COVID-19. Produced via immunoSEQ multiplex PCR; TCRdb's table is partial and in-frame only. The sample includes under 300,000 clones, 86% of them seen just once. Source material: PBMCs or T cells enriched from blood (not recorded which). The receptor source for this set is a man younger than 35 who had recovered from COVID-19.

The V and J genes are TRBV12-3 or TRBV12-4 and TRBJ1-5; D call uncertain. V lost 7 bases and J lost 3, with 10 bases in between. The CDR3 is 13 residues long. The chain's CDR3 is CASTVRLNQPQHF. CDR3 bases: TGTGCCAGCACCGTACGACTCAATCAGCCCCAGCATTTT.

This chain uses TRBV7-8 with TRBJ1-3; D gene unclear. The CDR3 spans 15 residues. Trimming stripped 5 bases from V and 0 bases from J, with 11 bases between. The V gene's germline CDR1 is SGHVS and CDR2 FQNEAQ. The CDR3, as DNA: TGTGCCAGCAGCCAAAATTCAGTCTCTGGAAACACCATATATTTT. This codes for CASSQNSVSGNTIYF.

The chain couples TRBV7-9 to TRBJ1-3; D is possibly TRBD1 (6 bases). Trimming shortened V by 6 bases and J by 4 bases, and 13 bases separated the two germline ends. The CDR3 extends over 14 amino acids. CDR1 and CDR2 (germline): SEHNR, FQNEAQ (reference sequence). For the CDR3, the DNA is TGTGCCAGCAGTACGACAGGCGAAGGAAACACCATATATTTT. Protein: CASSTTGEGNTIYF.

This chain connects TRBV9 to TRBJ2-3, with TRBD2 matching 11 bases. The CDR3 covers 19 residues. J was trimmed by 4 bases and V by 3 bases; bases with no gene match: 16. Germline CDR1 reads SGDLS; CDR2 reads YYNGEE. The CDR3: CASSASSGGFSRFADTQYF. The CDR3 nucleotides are TGTGCCAGCAGCGCGTCTAGCGGGGGGTTCAGCAGGTTTGCAGATACGCAGTATTTT.

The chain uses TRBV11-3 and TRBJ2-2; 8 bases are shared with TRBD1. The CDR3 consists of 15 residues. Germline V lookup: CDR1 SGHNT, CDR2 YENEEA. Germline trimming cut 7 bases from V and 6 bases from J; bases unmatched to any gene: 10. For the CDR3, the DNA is TGTGCCAGCAACCCAGGACAGGGATTTTCCGGGGAGCTGTTTTTT. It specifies CASNPGQGFSGELFF.

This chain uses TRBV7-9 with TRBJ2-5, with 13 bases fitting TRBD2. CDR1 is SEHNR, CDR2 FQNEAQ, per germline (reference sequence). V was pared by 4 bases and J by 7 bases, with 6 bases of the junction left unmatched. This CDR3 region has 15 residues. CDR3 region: CASSSGTSGARTQYF. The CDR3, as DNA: TGTGCCAGCAGCTCCGGGACTAGCGGGGCTCGGACCCAGTACTTC.

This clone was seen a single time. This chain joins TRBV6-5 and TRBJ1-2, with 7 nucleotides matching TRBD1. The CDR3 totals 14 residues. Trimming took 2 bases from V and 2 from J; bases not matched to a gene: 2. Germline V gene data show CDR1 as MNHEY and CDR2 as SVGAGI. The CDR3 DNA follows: TGTGCCAGCAGTTACCAACAGGGGAACTATGGCTACACCTTC. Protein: CASSYQQGNYGYTF.

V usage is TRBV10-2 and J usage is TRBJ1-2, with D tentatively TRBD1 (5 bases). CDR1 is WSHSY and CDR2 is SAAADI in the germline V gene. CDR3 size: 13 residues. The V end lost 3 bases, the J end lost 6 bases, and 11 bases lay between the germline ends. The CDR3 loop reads CASSDRDSNGYTF. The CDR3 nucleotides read TGCGCCAGCAGTGACAGGGATTCGAATGGCTACACCTTC.

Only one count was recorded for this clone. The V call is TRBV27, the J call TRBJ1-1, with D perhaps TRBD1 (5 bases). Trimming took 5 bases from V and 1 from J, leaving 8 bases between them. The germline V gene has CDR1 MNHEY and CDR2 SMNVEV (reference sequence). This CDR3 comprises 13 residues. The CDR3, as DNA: TGTGCCAGCAGTCGGACACGGAACACTGAAGCTTTCTTT. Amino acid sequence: CASSRTRNTEAFF.

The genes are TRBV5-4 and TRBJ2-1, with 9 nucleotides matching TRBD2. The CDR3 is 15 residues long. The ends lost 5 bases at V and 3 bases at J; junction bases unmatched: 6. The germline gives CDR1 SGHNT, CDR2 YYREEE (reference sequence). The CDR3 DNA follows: TGTGCCAGCAGTCCTGTAGCGGGAGTCTACAATGAGCAGTTCTTC. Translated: CASSPVAGVYNEQFF. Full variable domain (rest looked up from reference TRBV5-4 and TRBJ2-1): ETGVTQSPTHLIKTRGQQVTLRCSSQSGHNTVSWYQQALGQGPQFIFQYYREEENGRGNFPPRFSGLQFPNYSSELNVNALELDDSALYLCASSPVAGVYNEQFFGPGTRLTVL.

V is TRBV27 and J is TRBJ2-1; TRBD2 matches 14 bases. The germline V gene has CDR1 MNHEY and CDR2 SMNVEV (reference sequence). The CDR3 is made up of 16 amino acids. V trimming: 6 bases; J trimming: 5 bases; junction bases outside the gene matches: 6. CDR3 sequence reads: CASRQTSGGEDNEQFF. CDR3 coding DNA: TGTGCCAGCAGGCAGACTAGCGGGGGGGAAGACAATGAGCAGTTCTTC.

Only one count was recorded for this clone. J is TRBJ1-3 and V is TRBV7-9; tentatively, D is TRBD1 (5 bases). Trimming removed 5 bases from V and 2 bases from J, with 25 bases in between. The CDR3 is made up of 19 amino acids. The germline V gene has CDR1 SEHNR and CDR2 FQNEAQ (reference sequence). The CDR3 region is CASSMGGETIEITGNTIYF. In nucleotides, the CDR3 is TGTGCCAGCAGCATGGGAGGGGAGACGATCGAAATTACTGGAAACACCATATATTTT. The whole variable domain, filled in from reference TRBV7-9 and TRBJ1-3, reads DTGVSQNPRHKITKRGQNVTFRCDPISEHNRLYWYRQTLGQGPEFLTYFQNEAQLEKSRLLSDRFSAERPKGSFSTLEIQRTEQGDSAMYLCASSMGGETIEITGNTIYFGEGSWLTVV.

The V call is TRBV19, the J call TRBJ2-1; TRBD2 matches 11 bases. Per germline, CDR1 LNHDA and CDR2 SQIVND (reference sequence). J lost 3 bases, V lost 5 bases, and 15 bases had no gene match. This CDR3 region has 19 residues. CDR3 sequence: CASSQGLAEFLPNYNEQFF. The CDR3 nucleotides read TGTGCCAGTAGTCAGGGACTAGCGGAATTCCTCCCGAACTACAATGAGCAGTTCTTC.

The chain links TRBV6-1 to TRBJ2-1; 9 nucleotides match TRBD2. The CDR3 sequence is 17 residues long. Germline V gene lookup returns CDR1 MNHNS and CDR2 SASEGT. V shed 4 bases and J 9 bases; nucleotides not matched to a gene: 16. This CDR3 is CASSGGTGLASYGEQFF. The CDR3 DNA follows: TGTGCCAGCAGTGGGGGAACGGGACTAGCTAGCTACGGTGAGCAGTTCTTC.

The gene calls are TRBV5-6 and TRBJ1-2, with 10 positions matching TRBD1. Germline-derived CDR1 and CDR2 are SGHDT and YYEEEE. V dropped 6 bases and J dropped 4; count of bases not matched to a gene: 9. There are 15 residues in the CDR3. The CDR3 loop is CASNSWTGGFYGYTF. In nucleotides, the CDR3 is TGTGCCAGCAACTCCTGGACAGGGGGTTTCTATGGCTACACCTTC.

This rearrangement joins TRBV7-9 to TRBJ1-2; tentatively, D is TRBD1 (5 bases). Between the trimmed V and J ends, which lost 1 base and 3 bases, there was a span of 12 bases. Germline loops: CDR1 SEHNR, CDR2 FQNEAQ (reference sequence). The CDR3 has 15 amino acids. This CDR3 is CASSLVGADDYGYTF. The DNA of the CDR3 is TGTGCCAGCAGCTTAGTAGGGGCGGATGACTATGGCTACACCTTC.

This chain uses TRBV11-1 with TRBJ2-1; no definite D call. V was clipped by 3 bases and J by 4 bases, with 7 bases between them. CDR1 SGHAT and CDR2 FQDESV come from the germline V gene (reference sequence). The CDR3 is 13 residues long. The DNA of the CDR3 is TGTGCCAGCAGCTTGGCCGGGTACAATGAGCAGTTCTTC. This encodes CASSLAGYNEQFF.